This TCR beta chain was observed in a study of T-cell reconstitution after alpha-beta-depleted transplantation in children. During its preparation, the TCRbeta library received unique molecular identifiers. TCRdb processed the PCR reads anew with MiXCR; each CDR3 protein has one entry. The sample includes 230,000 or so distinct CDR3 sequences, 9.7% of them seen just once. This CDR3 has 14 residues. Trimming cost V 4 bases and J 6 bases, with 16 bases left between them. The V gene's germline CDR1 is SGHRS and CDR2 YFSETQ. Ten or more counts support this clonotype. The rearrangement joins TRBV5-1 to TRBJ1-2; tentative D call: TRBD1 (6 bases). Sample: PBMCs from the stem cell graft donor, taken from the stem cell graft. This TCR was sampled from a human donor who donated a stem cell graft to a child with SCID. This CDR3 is CASSATGSGDGYTF. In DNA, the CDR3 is TGCGCCAGCAGCGCAACAGGGTCGGGCGATGGCTACACCTTC.